The 30 T cell receptor beta chains below all came from one sample that was sequenced in a study of blood T cell repertoires in COVID-19. Here immunoSEQ multiplex PCR was the method, and the copy in TCRdb shows in-frame clones only, minus some. The sample lists under 150,000 clones, 75% to 90% occurring once. The material sequenced was PBMCs or T cells enriched from blood (not recorded which). These receptors were taken from a woman between 45 and 65 years old who had recovered from COVID-19.

This chain links TRBV6-2 or TRBV6-3 with TRBJ2-2; D unclear. Trimming removed 3 bases at V and 2 bases at J, with 7 bases between. The CDR3 is made up of 14 amino acids. The V gene's germline CDR1 is MNHEY and CDR2 SVGEGT. DNA for the CDR3: TGTGCCAGCAGTTATTCCGGTAACACCGGGGAGCTGTTTTTT. Protein product: CASSYSGNTGELFF.

V and J are TRBV6-5 and TRBJ2-1; TRBD2 matches 10 bases. The ends lost 8 bases at V and 9 bases at J; junction bases unmatched: 10. CDR1 MNHEY and CDR2 SVGAGI come from the germline V gene. CDR3 length: 14 amino acids. CDR3 nucleotides: TGTGCCAGCCTGCGAGCGGGGGGGCTTCCTGAGCAGTTCTTC. Translated: CASLRAGGLPEQFF.

The rearrangement uses TRBV10-3 and TRBJ2-2; 15 positions match TRBD2. The V segment lost 4 bases and the J segment 1 base; nucleotides outside the gene matches: 7. This CDR3 is 19 amino acids long. Looked up from germline, CDR1 is ENHRY and CDR2 is SYGVKD. The CDR3 here is CAISAATGLAGGNTGELFF. The CDR3 DNA follows: TGTGCCATCAGTGCCGCCACGGGACTAGCGGGGGGGAACACCGGGGAGCTGTTTTTT.

This clone was counted a single time. V usage is TRBV7-9 and J usage is TRBJ1-5, with TRBD1 identical over 10 bases. The ends lost 2 bases at V and 5 bases at J; junction bases unmatched: 3. CDR1 and CDR2 (germline): SEHNR, FQNEAQ (reference sequence). CDR3 length equals 15 residues. The CDR3 DNA reads as TGTGCCAGCAGCTTAAGTGGGACAGGGGATCAGCCCCAGCATTTT. Its translation: CASSLSGTGDQPQHF.

The CDR3: CASTYRTGYNSPLHF. The CDR3 region has the DNA TGTGCCAGTACCTACCGGACAGGATATAATTCACCCCTCCACTTT. The rearrangement joins TRBV19 to TRBJ1-6, with 7 positions matching TRBD1. The CDR3 runs to 15 residues. From germline, CDR1 is LNHDA and CDR2 SQIVND (reference sequence). The V and J ends lost 7 bases and 4 bases, in that order; junction bases with no gene match: 7.

Only one count was recorded for this clone. This chain links TRBV6-5 with TRBJ2-2; tentatively, D is TRBD2 (5 bases). The CDR3 spans 15 residues. The V end lost 4 bases, the J end lost 2 bases, and 11 bases lay between the germline ends. The germline V gene has CDR1 MNHEY and CDR2 SVGAGI. In nucleotides, the CDR3 is TGTGCCAGCAGTTTTCGGGGTCTCAACACCGGGGAGCTGTTTTTT. Translating gives CASSFRGLNTGELFF.

The chain combines TRBV4-1 with TRBJ2-6, with TRBD1 matching 10 bases. The germline V gene has CDR1 MGHRA and CDR2 YSYEKL. The V and J ends lost 4 bases and 2 bases, in that order; junction bases with no gene match: 11. The CDR3 runs to 19 residues. The CDR3 DNA sequence: TGCGCCAGCAGCCCCCTTGACAGGGGGCTCGTCGCTGGGGCCAACGTCCTGACTTTC. It yields the protein CASSPLDRGLVAGANVLTF.

V is TRBV12-5 and J is TRBJ2-5, with D uncertain. Trimming left V 5 bases short and J 7 bases short, with 11 bases between. The CDR3 covers 12 residues. CDR1 is LGHNT, CDR2 FRNRAP, per germline. The CDR3 DNA reads as TGTGCTAGTGGTGCCTCCTCCGGGACCCAGTACTTC. The encoded protein is CASGASSGTQYF.

This chain links TRBV4-3 with TRBJ1-1; maybe TRBD1 (5 bases). Germline V gene lookup returns CDR1 LGHNA and CDR2 YSLEER. The CDR3 contains 19 residues. V was cut by 0 bases and J by 0 bases, with 20 bases left in between. Written as DNA, the CDR3 is TGCGCCAGCAGCCAAGATCGGAACGGGGGAAGTAGAATGAACACTGAAGCTTTCTTT. Translating it yields CASSQDRNGGSRMNTEAFF.

The V and J genes are TRBV18 and TRBJ2-7; no clear D. Between the trimmed V and J ends, which lost 4 bases and 3 bases, there was a span of 16 bases. This CDR3 has 15 residues. Germline V gives CDR1 KGHSH, CDR2 LQKENI. The CDR3: CASSQENIGDYEQYF. CDR3 sequence (DNA): TGTGCCAGCTCACAAGAAAACATCGGAGACTACGAGCAGTACTTC.

This clone was counted between two and nine times. The chain recombines TRBV3-1 (or the pseudogene TRBV3-2) with TRBJ1-2; D may be TRBD1 (5 bases). The V gene lost 1 base and the J gene lost 4 bases, with 16 bases spanning the gap. Germline V gives CDR1 LGHDT, CDR2 YNNKEL (reference sequence). This CDR3 spans 16 amino acids. CDR3 coding DNA: TGTGCCAGCAGCCAAGCCGCTTCCAGGGTAAGCTATGGCTACACCTTC. Encoded protein: CASSQAASRVSYGYTF.

The CDR3 here is CASSGSGGTDTQYF. DNA for the CDR3: TGTGCCAGCAGCGGTAGCGGGGGTACAGATACGCAGTATTTT. The chain employs TRBV7-8 and TRBJ2-3, with 9 bases fitting TRBD2. This CDR3 has 14 residues. Germline values: CDR1 SGHVS, CDR2 FQNEAQ. Trimming took 5 bases from V and 3 from J; bases not matched to a gene: 3.

This chain connects TRBV19 to TRBJ2-2; the D gene is possibly TRBD1 (6 bases). V lost 6 bases and J lost 4, with 12 bases in between. Germline V gives CDR1 LNHDA, CDR2 SQIVND (reference sequence). This CDR3 contains 14 residues. CDR3 bases: TGTGCCAGTAGCCCCGGGACATCCACCGGGGAGCTGTTTTTT. As protein: CASSPGTSTGELFF.

The rearrangement links TRBV7-9 to TRBJ2-3, with a possible D match to TRBD1 (6 bases). CDR1 is SEHNR and CDR2 is FQNEAQ in the germline V gene (reference sequence). The length of the CDR3 is 15 residues. Trimming left V 5 bases short and J 1 base short, with 13 bases between. The CDR3 nucleotides are TGTGCCAGCAGCCCCAGGGGTTTTGGCACAGATACGCAGTATTTT. It codes for CASSPRGFGTDTQYF.

V gene TRBV30 combines with J gene TRBJ1-4; D possibly corresponds to TRBD1 (5 bases). V lost 2 bases to trimming and J lost 0 bases, with 10 bases between them. Germline V lookup: CDR1 GTSNPN, CDR2 SVGIG (reference sequence). The CDR3 length is 15 residues. The CDR3 here is CAWSSGLATNEKLFF. In DNA, the CDR3 is TGTGCCTGGAGTTCGGGACTTGCAACTAATGAAAAACTGTTTTTT.

This sequence joins TRBV10-2 and TRBJ2-1, with 9 nucleotides matching TRBD2. The germline gives CDR1 WSHSY, CDR2 SAAADI. The CDR3 is 15 residues long. V gave up 9 bases and J gave up 9 bases; unmatched junction bases: 15. The CDR3 bases are TGCGCCAGTACTAACCTAGCGGGAAGGGCGGGTGAGCAGTTCTTC. Its translation is CASTNLAGRAGEQFF.

The V call is TRBV6-5, the J call TRBJ2-2, with 8 bases that match TRBD2. This CDR3 has 14 residues. The J segment lost 6 bases and the V segment lost 7 bases, leaving 7 bases of the junction unmatched. Germline V gene lookup returns CDR1 MNHEY and CDR2 SVGAGI. CDR3 bases: TGTGCCAGCACCCCGGGGGGGTTGGCCGGGGAGCTGTTTTTT. Encoded protein: CASTPGGLAGELFF.

The chain combines TRBV3-1 (or the pseudogene TRBV3-2) with TRBJ1-3, with D tentatively TRBD1 (6 bases). Trimming shortened V by 3 bases and J by 0 bases, and 12 bases separated the two germline ends. The CDR3 has 16 residues. Per germline, CDR1 LGHDT and CDR2 YNNKEL (reference sequence). CDR3 sequence reads: CASSQVDSYSGNTIYF. In DNA form, the CDR3 reads TGTGCCAGCAGCCAGGTGGACAGTTACTCTGGAAACACCATATATTTT.

This chain connects TRBV4-3 to TRBJ1-2, with 8 bases matching TRBD1. V lost 0 bases to trimming and J lost 5 bases; unmatched junction nucleotides: 11. From germline, CDR1 is LGHNA and CDR2 YSLEER. The CDR3 extends over 17 amino acids. This chain's CDR3 is CASSQDSWQGAGYGYTF. As DNA, the CDR3 is TGCGCCAGCAGCCAAGATTCATGGCAGGGGGCGGGGTATGGCTACACCTTC.

In nucleotides, the CDR3 is TGCGCCAGCAGCTTCGGGGGGGCAGGAGATACGCAGTATTTT. Amino acid sequence: CASSFGGAGDTQYF. The chain has TRBV5-1 and TRBJ2-3; 8 bases align to TRBD2. Trimming removed 2 bases from V and 5 bases from J; junction bases left unmatched: 4. The CDR3 totals 14 residues. Germline assignment: CDR1 SGHRS and CDR2 YFSETQ.

The chain is built from TRBV19 and TRBJ2-7; possibly TRBD2 for D (5 bases). Germline loops: CDR1 LNHDA, CDR2 SQIVND (reference sequence). Trimming removed 3 bases at V and 5 bases at J, with 8 bases between. The CDR3 length is 12 residues. The CDR3 loop reads CASSIPGNEQYF. For the CDR3, the DNA is TGTGCCAGTAGTATTCCGGGGAACGAGCAGTACTTC.

To note about this clone: A far bigger clonotype differs at one base, so this is likely a read error. The rearrangement links TRBV5-5 to TRBJ2-3; 7 positions match TRBD1. There are 14 residues in the CDR3. V was pared by 5 bases and J by 3 bases, with 6 bases of the junction left unmatched. Looked up from germline, CDR1 is SGHKS and CDR2 is YYEKEE (reference sequence). The CDR3 DNA sequence: TGTGCCAGCAGTTTTGGACAGGAGACAGATACGCAGTATTTT. Its protein is CASSFGQETDTQYF.

The V gene is TRBV7-2, the J gene TRBJ2-2; 9 bases align to TRBD1. The CDR3 extends over 15 amino acids. Unmatched junction bases numbered 5, after V lost 5 bases and J lost 4 bases. Germline-derived CDR1 and CDR2 are SGHTA and FQGNSA. CDR3 coding DNA: TGTGCCAGCAGCATACAGGGGGCTGGCACCGGGGAGCTGTTTTTT. Its protein product is CASSIQGAGTGELFF.

This chain uses TRBV18 with TRBJ2-7; maybe TRBD1 (6 bases). V lost 3 bases, J lost 0 bases, and 12 bases lay in between. The CDR3 spans 15 residues. Per germline, CDR1 KGHSH and CDR2 LQKENI. CDR3: CASSPEQGFSYEQYF. The CDR3 DNA follows: TGTGCCAGCTCACCTGAACAGGGATTCTCCTACGAGCAGTACTTC.

This chain connects TRBV5-1 to TRBJ2-1; TRBD2 is a possible D gene (6 bases). CDR1 and CDR2 from the germline V gene are SGHRS and YFSETQ. V shed 0 bases and J shed 2 bases, with 9 bases lying between them. CDR3 length: 15 residues. The CDR3 protein is CASSLEGTPYNEQFF. CDR3 nucleotide sequence: TGCGCCAGCAGCTTGGAGGGGACTCCCTACAATGAGCAGTTCTTC.

This chain uses TRBV4-1 with TRBJ2-3; 12 bases are a match to TRBD2. Germline CDR1 MGHRA, CDR2 YSYEKL. The CDR3 consists of 18 residues. V trimming: 0 bases; J trimming: 2 bases; junction bases outside the gene matches: 6. This chain's CDR3 is CASSQESLAGGVTDTQYF. The CDR3 region has the DNA TGCGCCAGCAGCCAAGAAAGTCTAGCGGGGGGGGTCACAGATACGCAGTATTTT.

The chain is built from TRBV7-9 and TRBJ1-5; 7 positions match TRBD1. V was pared by 1 base and J by 6 bases, with 6 bases of the junction left unmatched. The CDR3 sequence is 15 residues long. Germline lookup yields CDR1 SEHNR and CDR2 FQNEAQ (reference sequence). CDR3 nucleotides: TGTGCCAGCAGCTTAGACGGGCAGGGGGGTCAGCCCCAGCATTTT. It specifies CASSLDGQGGQPQHF.

This chain uses TRBV2 with TRBJ2-7; TRBD2 might be the D (5 bases). The germline CDR1 and CDR2 sequences are SNHLY and FYNNEI. There are 16 residues in the CDR3. Trimming left V 8 bases short and J 0 bases short, with 20 bases between. CDR3 residues: CASERRSTSSSYEQYF. CDR3 nucleotide sequence: TGTGCCAGCGAACGGAGGTCCACCTCTAGCTCCTACGAGCAGTACTTC.

This chain connects TRBV6-5 to TRBJ1-5, with 11 nucleotides matching TRBD1. Germline CDR1 is MNHEY and CDR2 is SVGAGI. Trimming removed 5 bases from V and 7 bases from J; junction bases left unmatched: 4. The CDR3 length is 14 residues. The CDR3 loop reads CASSRTGGWQPQHF. The CDR3 DNA follows: TGTGCCAGCAGTAGGACAGGGGGCTGGCAGCCCCAGCATTTT.

This chain links TRBV7-8 with TRBJ2-3; 7 bases align to TRBD2. Germline assignment: CDR1 SGHVS and CDR2 FQNEAQ. V dropped 5 bases and J dropped 0; count of bases not matched to a gene: 8. The CDR3 is 16 residues long. CDR3 in DNA: TGTGCCAGCAGCCCCGTCCCGACTAGCAGCACAGATACGCAGTATTTT. Translating it yields CASSPVPTSSTDTQYF.